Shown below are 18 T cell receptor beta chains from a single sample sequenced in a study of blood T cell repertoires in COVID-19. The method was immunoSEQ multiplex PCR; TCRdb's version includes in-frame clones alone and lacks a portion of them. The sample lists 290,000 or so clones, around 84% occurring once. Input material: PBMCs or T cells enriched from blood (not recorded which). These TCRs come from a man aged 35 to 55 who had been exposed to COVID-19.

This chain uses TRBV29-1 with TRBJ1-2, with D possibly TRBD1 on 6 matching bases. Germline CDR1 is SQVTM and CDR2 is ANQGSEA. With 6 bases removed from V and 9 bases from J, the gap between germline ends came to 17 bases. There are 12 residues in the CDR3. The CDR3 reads CSVGGGPESYTF. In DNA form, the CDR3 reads TGCAGCGTCGGGGGGGGGCCCGAAAGCTACACCTTC.

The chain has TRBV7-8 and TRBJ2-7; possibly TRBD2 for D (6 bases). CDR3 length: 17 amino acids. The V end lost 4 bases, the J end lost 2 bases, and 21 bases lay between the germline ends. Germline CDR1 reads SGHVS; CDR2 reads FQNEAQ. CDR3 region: CASSSFGPRRAAYEQYF. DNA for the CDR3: TGTGCCAGCAGCTCCTTCGGCCCGAGGAGGGCCGCCTACGAGCAGTACTTC.

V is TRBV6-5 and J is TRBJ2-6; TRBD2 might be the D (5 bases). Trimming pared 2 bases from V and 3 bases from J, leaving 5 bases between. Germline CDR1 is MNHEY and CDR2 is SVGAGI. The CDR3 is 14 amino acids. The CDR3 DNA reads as TGTGCCAGCAGTTACAGCGGTGGGGCCAACGTCCTGACTTTC. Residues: CASSYSGGANVLTF.

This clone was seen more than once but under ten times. The CDR3 sequence is CASSATGNAYEQYF. The CDR3 DNA is TGTGCCAGCAGCGCTACAGGGAACGCCTACGAGCAGTACTTC. This chain uses TRBV6-5 with TRBJ2-7; the D gene is possibly TRBD1 (6 bases). V shed 6 bases and J shed 2 bases, with 14 bases lying between them. Germline values: CDR1 MNHEY, CDR2 SVGAGI. The CDR3 sequence is 14 residues long.

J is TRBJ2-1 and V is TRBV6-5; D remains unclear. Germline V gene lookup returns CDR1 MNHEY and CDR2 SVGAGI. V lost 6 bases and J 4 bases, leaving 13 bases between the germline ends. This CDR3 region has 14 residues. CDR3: CASSTPLGYNEQFF. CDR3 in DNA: TGTGCCAGCAGCACGCCCCTAGGTTACAATGAGCAGTTCTTC.

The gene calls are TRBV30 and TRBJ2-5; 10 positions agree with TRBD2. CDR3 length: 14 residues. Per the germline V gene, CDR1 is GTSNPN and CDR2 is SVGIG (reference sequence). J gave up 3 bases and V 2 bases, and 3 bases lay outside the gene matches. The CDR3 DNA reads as TGTGCCTGGAGTTTAGGACTAGCGGAAGAGACCCAGTACTTC. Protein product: CAWSLGLAEETQYF.

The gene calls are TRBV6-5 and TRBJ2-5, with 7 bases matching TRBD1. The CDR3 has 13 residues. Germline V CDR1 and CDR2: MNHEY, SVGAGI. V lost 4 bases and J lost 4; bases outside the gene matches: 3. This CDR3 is CASSLRQGETQYF. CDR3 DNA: TGTGCCAGCAGTTTACGACAGGGAGAGACCCAGTACTTC.

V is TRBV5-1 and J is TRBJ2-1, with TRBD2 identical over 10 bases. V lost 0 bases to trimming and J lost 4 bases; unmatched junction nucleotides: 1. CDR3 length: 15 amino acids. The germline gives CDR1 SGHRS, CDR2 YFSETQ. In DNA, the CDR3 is TGCGCCAGCAGCTTGGGGGGACTAGCGTACAATGAGCAGTTCTTC. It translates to CASSLGGLAYNEQFF.

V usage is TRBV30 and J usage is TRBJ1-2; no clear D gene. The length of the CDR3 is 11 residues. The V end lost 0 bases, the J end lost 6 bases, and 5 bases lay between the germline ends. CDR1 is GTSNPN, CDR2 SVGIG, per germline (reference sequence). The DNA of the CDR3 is TGTGCCTGGAGTGTACATCATGGCTACACCTTC. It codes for CAWSVHHGYTF.

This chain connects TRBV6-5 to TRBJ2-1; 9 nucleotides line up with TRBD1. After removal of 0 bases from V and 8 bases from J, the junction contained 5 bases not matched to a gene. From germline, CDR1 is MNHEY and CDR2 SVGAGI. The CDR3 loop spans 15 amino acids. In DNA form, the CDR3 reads TGTGCCAGCAGTTACTCGGGACAGGGTACCGATGAGCAGTTCTTC. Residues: CASSYSGQGTDEQFF.

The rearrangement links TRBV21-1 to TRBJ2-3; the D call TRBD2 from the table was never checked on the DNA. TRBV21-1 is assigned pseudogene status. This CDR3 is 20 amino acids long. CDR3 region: CASTQGTSGLATKSTDTQYF. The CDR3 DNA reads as TGTGCCAGCACCCAGGGAACCTCGGGACTAGCTACAAAGAGCACAGATACGCAGTATTTT.

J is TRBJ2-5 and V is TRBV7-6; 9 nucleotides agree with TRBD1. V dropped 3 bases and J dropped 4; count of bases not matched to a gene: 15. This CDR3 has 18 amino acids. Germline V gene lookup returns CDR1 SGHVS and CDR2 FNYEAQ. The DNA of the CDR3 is TGTGCCAGCAGCTTTCGGGACAGGGAGGCCCTATCCGGAGAGACCCAGTACTTC. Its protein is CASSFRDREALSGETQYF.

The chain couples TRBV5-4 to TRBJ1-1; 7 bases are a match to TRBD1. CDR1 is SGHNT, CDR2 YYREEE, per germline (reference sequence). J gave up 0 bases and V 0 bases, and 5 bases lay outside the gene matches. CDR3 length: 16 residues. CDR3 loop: CASSLAEQGMNTEAFF. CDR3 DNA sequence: TGTGCCAGCAGCTTGGCCGAACAGGGGATGAACACTGAAGCTTTCTTT.

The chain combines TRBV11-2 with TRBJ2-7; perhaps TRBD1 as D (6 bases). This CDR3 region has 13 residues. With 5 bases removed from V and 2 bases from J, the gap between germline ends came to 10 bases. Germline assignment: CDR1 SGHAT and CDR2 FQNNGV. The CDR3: CASSRDTAYEQYF. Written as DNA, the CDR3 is TGTGCCAGCAGCCGGGACACGGCCTACGAGCAGTACTTC.

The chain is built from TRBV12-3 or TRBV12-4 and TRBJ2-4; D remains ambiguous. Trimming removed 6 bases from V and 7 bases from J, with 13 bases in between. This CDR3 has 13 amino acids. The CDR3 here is CASSLSSYNIQYF. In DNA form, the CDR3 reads TGTGCCAGCAGCCTCTCTAGTTACAACATTCAGTACTTC.

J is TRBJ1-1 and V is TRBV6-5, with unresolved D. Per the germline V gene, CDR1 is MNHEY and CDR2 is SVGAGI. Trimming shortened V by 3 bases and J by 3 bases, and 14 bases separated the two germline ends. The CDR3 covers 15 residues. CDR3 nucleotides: TGTGCCAGCAGTTATTCGACGGGAGTTGACACTGAAGCTTTCTTT. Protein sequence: CASSYSTGVDTEAFF.

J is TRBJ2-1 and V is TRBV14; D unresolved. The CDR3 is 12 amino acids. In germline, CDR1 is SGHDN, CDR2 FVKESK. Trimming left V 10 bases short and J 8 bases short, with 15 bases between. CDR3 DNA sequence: TGTGCCACCTCGAGGAGTGGCGATGAGCAGTTCTTC. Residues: CATSRSGDEQFF.

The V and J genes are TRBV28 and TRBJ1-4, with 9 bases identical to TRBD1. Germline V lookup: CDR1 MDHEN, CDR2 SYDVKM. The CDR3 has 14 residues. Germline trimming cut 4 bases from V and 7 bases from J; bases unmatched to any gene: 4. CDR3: CASSSGQGVEKLFF. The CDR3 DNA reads TGTGCCAGCAGTTCGGGACAGGGCGTTGAAAAACTGTTTTTT.